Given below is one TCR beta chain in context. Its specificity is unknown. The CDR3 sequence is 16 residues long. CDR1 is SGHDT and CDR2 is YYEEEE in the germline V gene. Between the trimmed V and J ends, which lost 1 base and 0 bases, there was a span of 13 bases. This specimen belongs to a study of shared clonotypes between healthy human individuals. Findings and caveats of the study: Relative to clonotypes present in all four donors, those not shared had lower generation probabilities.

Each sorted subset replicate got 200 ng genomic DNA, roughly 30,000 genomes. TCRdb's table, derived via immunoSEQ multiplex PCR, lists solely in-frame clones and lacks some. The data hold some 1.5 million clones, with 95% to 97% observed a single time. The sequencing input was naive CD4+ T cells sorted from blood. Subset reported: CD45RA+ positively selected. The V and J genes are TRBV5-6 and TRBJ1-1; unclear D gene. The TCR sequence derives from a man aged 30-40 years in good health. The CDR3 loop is CASSLSQELLNTEAFF. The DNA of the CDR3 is TGTGCCAGCAGCTTGTCTCAGGAGCTCCTGAACACTGAAGCTTTCTTT. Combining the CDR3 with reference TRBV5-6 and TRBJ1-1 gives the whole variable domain DAGVTQSPTHLIKTRGQQVTLRCSPKSGHDTVSWYQQALGQGPQFIFQYYEEEERQRGNFPDRFSGHQFPNYSSELNVNALLLGDSALYLCASSLSQELLNTEAFFGQGTRLTVV.